This entry concerns a single T cell receptor beta chain. As yet, its antigen is unknown. J lost 7 bases, V lost 1 base, and 8 bases had no gene match. CDR1 and CDR2 from the germline V gene are SGHDT and YYEEEE. The CDR3 contains 14 residues. The source of the sample is a study of T cell repertoires in cytomegalovirus infection. Study-level background: Alongside well-studied HLA-B-restricted CMV epitopes, recently identified HLA-C-restricted CMV epitopes were also used. Public TCR beta signatures were indicative of both CMV infection and a matching HLA type.

Study results and limitations: Cumulative public TCR beta family frequency identified carriers of CMV plus the relevant HLA.

One entry per CDR3 protein results from TCRdb running MiXCR on the reads. The sample has about 310,000 distinct CDR3 sequences; approximately 25% are singletons. The origin of this receptor is a human donor in good health (CMV status not recorded). Some clones in this sample may be carry-over from other donors' samples. This specimen was cultured PBMCs, taken from culture after CMV antigen stimulation. The rearrangement links TRBV5-6 to TRBJ2-7; 7 nucleotides agree with TRBD1. DNA for the CDR3: TGTGCCAGCAGCTTGAGGACAGGCGCTCAGGAGCAGTACTTC. Encoded protein: CASSLRTGAQEQYF.